This T cell receptor beta chain was profiled in a study of shared T cell receptors in the human thymus. Germline V lookup: CDR1 SGHKS, CDR2 YYEKEE (reference sequence). Trimming shortened V by 5 bases and J by 0 bases, and 13 bases separated the two germline ends. This CDR3 contains 15 residues. TCRdb keeps only in-frame clones here, not all; method: immunoSEQ multiplex PCR. The sample has about 540,000 clones, about 80% seen once. This sample also appeared in a second study, on human thymus T cells. That publication notes: The thymus was resected at corrective cardiac surgery. The authors found apparently biased V and J gene usage in thymic and blood repertoires. Thymic TCR repertoires of unrelated people reportedly overlapped highly.

Sequencing was carried out using thymocytes. The chain links TRBV5-5 to TRBJ2-3, with D possibly matching TRBD1 (6 bases). This TCR derives from a boy younger than two with a congenital heart defect. This CDR3 reads CASSLKGTSTDTQYF. CDR3 DNA sequence: TGTGCCAGCAGTTTGAAGGGGACAAGCACAGATACGCAGTATTTT.